The entry below describes one TCR beta chain. No antigen is known for it. Carrying UMI labels, the TRB cDNA libraries were prepared through 5' RACE. TCRdb reworked the 5' RACE reads into one entry per CDR3 protein, no DNA. This sample's table reports around 81,000 distinct CDR3 sequences. The CDR3 length is 12 residues. Looked up from germline, CDR1 is MDHEN and CDR2 is SYDVKM. The sample belongs to a study of CXCR3-negative and CXCR3-positive naive CD8 T cells. Regarding the study as a whole: Similarly elevated diversity marked both naive subsets, with memory CD8+ cells showing far lower diversity. With surface CD5 comparable between naive subsets, TCR strength was estimated using properties derived from the TRB CDR3. Comparison of naive CXCR3-negative and CXCR3-positive cells revealed similar TRBV-TRBJ usage, while memory cells differed. TRB CDR3 hydrophobicity was greater in CXCR3-positive naive cells than in CXCR3-negative naive cells.

Source material: naive CXCR3- CD8+ T cells from blood. Indicated subset: CD45RO-CCR7+CD27+CD95- naive CD8+ T cells lacking CXCR3 (TNR3-). This sequence originates from a human donor in good health. Some clones in this sample may be carry-over from other donors' samples. The chain is built from TRBV28 and TRBJ1-4; absent DNA, TCRdb's TRBD1 call cannot be checked. This chain's CDR3 is CASSPGQGKLFF.